The 21 T cell receptor beta chains listed next were all sequenced from one sample in a study of Ad26.COV2.S vaccination and SARS-CoV-2 variants. This sample's treatment: 19 received Ad26.COV2.S at low or high dose, single or two shots; about 5 received placebo; per-sample allocation not given. Samples came from day 63 after the first vaccine or placebo injection. The protocol was immunoSEQ multiplex PCR, while the TCRdb copy is restricted to in-frame clones and leaves out a portion. The sample carries roughly 400,000 clones, 70% to 90% recorded once. The specimen comprised peripheral blood, sampled in a trial of Ad26.COV2.S vaccine versus placebo. The origin of the receptors is a person between 18 and 60 years old who received the Ad26.COV2.S COVID-19 vaccine or a placebo.

This clone appeared once. This chain links TRBV28 with TRBJ1-1, with a tentative D call TRBD1 (6 bases). Trimming pared 6 bases from V and 6 bases from J, leaving 14 bases between. The CDR3 loop spans 13 amino acids. Germline CDR1 reads MDHEN; CDR2 reads SYDVKM. CDR3 bases: TGTGCCAGCAGGACGTCAGGGGAAGCTGAAGCTTTCTTT. The encoded protein is CASRTSGEAEAFF.

This chain links TRBV5-4 with TRBJ2-7, with a possible D match to TRBD2 (6 bases). This CDR3 has 14 residues. In germline, CDR1 is SGHNT, CDR2 YYREEE (reference sequence). V lost 3 bases and J 6 bases, leaving 16 bases between the germline ends. The CDR3 loop reads CASSSIDGSSEQYF. The CDR3 DNA sequence: TGTGCCAGCAGCTCTATTGACGGGAGTAGCGAGCAGTACTTC.

V and J are TRBV19 and TRBJ2-1, with 8 bases fitting TRBD2. The germline V gene encodes CDR1 LNHDA and CDR2 SQIVND (reference sequence). The CDR3 covers 14 residues. V trimming: 6 bases; J trimming: 12 bases; junction bases outside the gene matches: 13. The CDR3 region has the DNA TGTGCCAGTAGCATAAAGAGGCGGGAGGATATGCAGTTCTTC. This translates into CASSIKRREDMQFF.

Regarding this clone: The same CDR3 is also encoded by other DNA sequences in this sample. The chain employs TRBV28 and TRBJ1-1; TRBD1 matches at 8 bases. The germline V gene encodes CDR1 MDHEN and CDR2 SYDVKM. The CDR3 is 15 amino acids. V was pared by 5 bases and J by 0 bases, with 5 bases of the junction left unmatched. The CDR3 loop reads CASSPPTGVNTEAFF. Written as DNA, the CDR3 is TGTGCCAGCAGTCCCCCGACAGGGGTGAACACTGAAGCTTTCTTT.

This clone was detected only once. V gene TRBV27 combines with J gene TRBJ1-2, with TRBD1 matching over 8 bases. CDR1 MNHEY and CDR2 SMNVEV come from the germline V gene (reference sequence). The CDR3 covers 15 residues. Trimming took 2 bases from V and 0 from J; bases not matched to a gene: 2. The CDR3 here is CASSLGRGPNYGYTF. DNA for the CDR3: TGTGCCAGCAGTTTAGGCAGGGGGCCTAACTATGGCTACACCTTC.

V is TRBV19 and J is TRBJ1-5; 7 nucleotides align to TRBD1. V lost 5 bases, J lost 0 bases, and 10 bases stayed unmatched. This CDR3 comprises 17 residues. Germline V CDR1 and CDR2: LNHDA, SQIVND (reference sequence). CDR3 protein: CASSRTGMIDSNQPQHF. The CDR3 DNA sequence: TGTGCCAGTAGTCGGACAGGTATGATAGATAGCAATCAGCCCCAGCATTTT.

The rearrangement links TRBV6-2 or TRBV6-3 to TRBJ1-1; D might be TRBD1 (5 bases). CDR3 length: 14 residues. The V gene's germline CDR1 is MNHEY and CDR2 SVGEGT. V dropped 4 bases and J dropped 7 bases, with 16 bases sitting between them. The CDR3: CASSFAGVGGEAFF. In DNA, the CDR3 is TGTGCCAGCAGTTTTGCGGGGGTCGGGGGTGAAGCTTTCTTT.

A single count supports this clone. This rearrangement joins TRBV5-4 to TRBJ1-2; 8 nucleotides align to TRBD1. CDR3 length: 13 residues. Germline CDR1 and CDR2: SGHNT and YYREEE (reference sequence). V lost 5 bases to trimming and J lost 7 bases; unmatched junction nucleotides: 7. The CDR3: CASSADRESGYTF. In nucleotides, the CDR3 is TGTGCCAGCAGTGCGGACAGGGAAAGTGGCTACACCTTC. Together with reference TRBV5-4 and TRBJ1-2, the CDR3 gives the full variable domain: ETGVTQSPTHLIKTRGQQVTLRCSSQSGHNTVSWYQQALGQGPQFIFQYYREEENGRGNFPPRFSGLQFPNYSSELNVNALELDDSALYLCASSADRESGYTFGSGTRLTVV.

The V call is TRBV5-1, the J call TRBJ2-5; D ambiguous. Trimming took off 1 base at V and 2 bases at J, with 15 bases between the two ends. This CDR3 region has 16 residues. Germline V CDR1 and CDR2: SGHRS, YFSETQ. For the CDR3, the DNA is TGCGCCAGCAGCTTGTCGATCTACTTGGGGCAAGAGACCCAGTACTTC. This encodes CASSLSIYLGQETQYF. Full variable domain (outside the CDR3, taken from reference TRBV5-1 and TRBJ2-5): KAGVTQTPRYLIKTRGQQVTLSCSPISGHRSVSWYQQTPGQGLQFLFEYFSETQRNKGNFPGRFSGRQFSNSRSEMNVSTLELGDSALYLCASSLSIYLGQETQYFGPGTRLLVL.

This clone was counted once. The chain carries TRBV18 and TRBJ1-2; TRBD1 agrees at 8 bases. The CDR3 loop spans 16 amino acids. V lost 4 bases, J lost 4 bases, and 11 bases stayed unmatched. Germline lookup yields CDR1 KGHSH and CDR2 LQKENI. CDR3 nucleotide sequence: TGTGCCAGCTCACAAGCCGGGACAGGATTCCCCTATGGCTACACCTTC. Its translation: CASSQAGTGFPYGYTF.

The gene calls are TRBV6-6 and TRBJ2-5; 7 positions agree with TRBD1. Germline V gives CDR1 MNHNY, CDR2 SVGAGI (reference sequence). The CDR3 is 13 amino acids. Trimming took 5 bases from V and 2 from J; bases not matched to a gene: 2. Written as DNA, the CDR3 is TGTGCCAGCAGTAGGGACAGACAAGAGACCCAGTACTTC. Translating it yields CASSRDRQETQYF.

This clone showed up just once. The CDR3 DNA is TGTGCCAGCAGTCCGCGAACGAAGGACGGGGAGCTGTTTTTT. Protein sequence: CASSPRTKDGELFF. The chain uses TRBV28 and TRBJ2-2; no clear D. CDR3 size: 14 residues. The ends were cut back, 5 bases at V and 7 bases at J, with 14 bases in the middle. Germline lookup yields CDR1 MDHEN and CDR2 SYDVKM.

This rearrangement joins TRBV9 to TRBJ2-2; the match to TRBD1 covers 9 bases. The V segment lost 4 bases and the J segment 5 bases; nucleotides outside the gene matches: 6. Germline V gene lookup returns CDR1 SGDLS and CDR2 YYNGEE. This CDR3 has 15 amino acids. CDR3: CASSSGTGTTGELFF. As DNA, the CDR3 is TGTGCCAGCAGCTCCGGGACAGGGACAACCGGGGAGCTGTTTTTT.

This chain uses TRBV7-8 with TRBJ2-7; the D is unclear. This CDR3 is built from 13 residues. V dropped 5 bases and J dropped 2 bases, with 10 bases sitting between them. Germline V gene data show CDR1 as SGHVS and CDR2 as FQNEAQ. CDR3 nucleotides: TGTGCCAGCAGCAACACCGGTCCCTACGAGCAGTACTTC. Translated: CASSNTGPYEQYF. The whole variable domain, remainder taken from reference TRBV7-8 and TRBJ2-7, is GAGVSQSPRYKVAKRGQDVALRCDPISGHVSLFWYQQALGQGPEFLTYFQNEAQLDKSGLPSDRFFAERPEGSVSTLKIQRTQQEDSAVYLCASSNTGPYEQYFGPGTRLTVT.

This chain uses TRBV7-9 with TRBJ1-2; no definite D call. Trimming cost V 6 bases and J 7 bases, with 12 bases left between them. The germline V gene has CDR1 SEHNR and CDR2 FQNEAQ (reference sequence). The CDR3 extends over 12 amino acids. CDR3 residues: CASSIDMGGYTF. The CDR3 DNA reads TGTGCCAGCAGTATCGATATGGGTGGCTACACCTTC.

The chain uses TRBV4-1 and TRBJ1-5; the D is unclear. The CDR3 is made up of 14 amino acids. The germline CDR1 and CDR2 sequences are MGHRA and YSYEKL. The germline V and J ends were trimmed by 0 bases and 7 bases, with 10 bases remaining between them. The CDR3 nucleotides are TGCGCCAGCAGCCAAGATGAGGGTATCCAGCCCCAGCATTTT. Translating gives CASSQDEGIQPQHF.

The V gene is TRBV5-6, the J gene TRBJ2-7; a possible D gene is TRBD2 (6 bases). The V end was cut by 4 bases, the J end by 0 bases, with 11 bases between. CDR1 SGHDT and CDR2 YYEEEE come from the germline V gene. There are 14 residues in the CDR3. In DNA, the CDR3 is TGTGCCAGCAGCGGGGACTTCTTCTCCTACGAGCAGTACTTC. Protein sequence: CASSGDFFSYEQYF.

The J gene is TRBJ2-3, the V gene TRBV2; 9 bases fit TRBD2. Germline loops: CDR1 SNHLY, CDR2 FYNNEI. The J segment lost 2 bases and the V segment lost 6 bases, leaving 21 bases of the junction unmatched. This CDR3 has 20 residues. This chain's CDR3 is CASSQMTLSGRNRPTDTQYF. DNA for the CDR3: TGTGCCAGCAGCCAGATGACCTTAAGCGGGAGGAATCGACCCACAGATACGCAGTATTTT.

This clone came up once. The chain couples TRBV5-4 to TRBJ2-1; 7 bases fit TRBD2. This CDR3 is built from 15 residues. J gave up 2 bases and V 0 bases, and 2 bases lay outside the gene matches. The germline gives CDR1 SGHNT, CDR2 YYREEE (reference sequence). This CDR3 reads CASSLGGRAYNEQFF. The CDR3 region has the DNA TGTGCCAGCAGCTTGGGCGGGAGAGCCTACAATGAGCAGTTCTTC.

This clone was seen a few times. Different DNA sequences within this sample yield the same CDR3. V and J are TRBV28 and TRBJ2-1; 7 bases are a match to TRBD2. Per germline, CDR1 MDHEN and CDR2 SYDVKM. This CDR3 is built from 14 residues. Germline trimming cut 3 bases from V and 6 bases from J; bases unmatched to any gene: 5. The CDR3, as DNA: TGTGCCAGCAGTTTTTCGGGAGGATCCAATGAGCAGTTCTTC. It specifies CASSFSGGSNEQFF. Full variable domain (rest looked up from reference TRBV28 and TRBJ2-1): DVKVTQSSRYLVKRTGEKVFLECVQDMDHENMFWYRQDPGLGLRLIYFSYDVKMKEKGDIPEGYSVSREKKERFSLILESASTNQTSMYLCASSFSGGSNEQFFGPGTRLTVL.

The chain links TRBV7-9 to TRBJ2-1; 9 nucleotides match TRBD2. The CDR3 contains 14 residues. Germline trimming cut 8 bases from V and 9 bases from J; bases unmatched to any gene: 11. Germline V CDR1 and CDR2: SEHNR, FQNEAQ (reference sequence). This chain's CDR3 is CASSGASGKGEQFF. Written as DNA, the CDR3 is TGTGCCAGCTCCGGGGCTAGCGGGAAGGGTGAGCAGTTCTTC. Using reference TRBV7-9 and TRBJ2-1 for the parts outside the CDR3, the full variable domain is DTGVSQNPRHKITKRGQNVTFRCDPISEHNRLYWYRQTLGQGPEFLTYFQNEAQLEKSRLLSDRFSAERPKGSFSTLEIQRTEQGDSAMYLCASSGASGKGEQFFGPGTRLTVL.